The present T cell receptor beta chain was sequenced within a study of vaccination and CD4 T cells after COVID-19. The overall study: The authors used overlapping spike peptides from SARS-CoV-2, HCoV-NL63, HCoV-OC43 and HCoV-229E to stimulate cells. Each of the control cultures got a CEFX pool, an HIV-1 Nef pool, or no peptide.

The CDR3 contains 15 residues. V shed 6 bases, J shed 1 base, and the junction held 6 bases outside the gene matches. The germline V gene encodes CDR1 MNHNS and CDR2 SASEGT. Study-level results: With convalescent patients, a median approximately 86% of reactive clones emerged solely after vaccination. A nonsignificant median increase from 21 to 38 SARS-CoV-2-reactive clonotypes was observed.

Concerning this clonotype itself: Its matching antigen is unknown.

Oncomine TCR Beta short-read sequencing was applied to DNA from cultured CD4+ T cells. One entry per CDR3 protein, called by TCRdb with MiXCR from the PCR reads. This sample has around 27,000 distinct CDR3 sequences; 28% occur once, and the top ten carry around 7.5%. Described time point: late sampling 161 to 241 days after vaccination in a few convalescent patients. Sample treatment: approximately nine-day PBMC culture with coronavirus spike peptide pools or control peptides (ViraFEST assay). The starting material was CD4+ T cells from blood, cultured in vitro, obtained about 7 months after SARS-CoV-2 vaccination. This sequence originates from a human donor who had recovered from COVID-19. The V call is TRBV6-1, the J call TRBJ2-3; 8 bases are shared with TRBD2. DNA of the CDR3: TGTGCCAGCAGAACGGGACTAGGCGGCACAGATACGCAGTATTTT. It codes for CASRTGLGGTDTQYF.